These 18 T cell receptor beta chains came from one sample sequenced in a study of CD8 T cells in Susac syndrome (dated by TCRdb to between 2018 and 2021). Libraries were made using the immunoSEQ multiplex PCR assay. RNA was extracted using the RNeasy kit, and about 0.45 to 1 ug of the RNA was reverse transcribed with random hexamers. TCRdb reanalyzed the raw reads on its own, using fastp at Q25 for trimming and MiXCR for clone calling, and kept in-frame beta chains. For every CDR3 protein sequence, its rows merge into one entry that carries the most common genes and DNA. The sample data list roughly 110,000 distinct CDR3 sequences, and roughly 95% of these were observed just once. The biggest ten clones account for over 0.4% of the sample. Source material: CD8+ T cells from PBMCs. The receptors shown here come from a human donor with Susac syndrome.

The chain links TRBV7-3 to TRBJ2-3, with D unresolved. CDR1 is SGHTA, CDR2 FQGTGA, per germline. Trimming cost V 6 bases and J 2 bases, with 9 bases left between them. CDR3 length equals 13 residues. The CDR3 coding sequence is TGTGCCAGCAGTTCGGACCCCACAGATACGCAGTATTTT. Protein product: CASSSDPTDTQYF.

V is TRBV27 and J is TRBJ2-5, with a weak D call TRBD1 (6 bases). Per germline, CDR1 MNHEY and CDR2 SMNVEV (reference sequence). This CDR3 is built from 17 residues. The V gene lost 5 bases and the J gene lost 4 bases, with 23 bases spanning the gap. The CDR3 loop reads CASSGLQDRLGSETQYF. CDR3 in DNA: TGTGCCAGCAGTGGACTCCAAGACAGGTTGGGGTCAGAGACCCAGTACTTC.

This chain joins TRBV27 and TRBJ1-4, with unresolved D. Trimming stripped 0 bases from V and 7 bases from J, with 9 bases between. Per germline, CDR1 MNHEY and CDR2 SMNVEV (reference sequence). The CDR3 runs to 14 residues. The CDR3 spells CASSLSSQPEKLFF. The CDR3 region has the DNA TGTGCCAGCAGTTTATCGAGCCAGCCTGAAAAACTGTTTTTT.

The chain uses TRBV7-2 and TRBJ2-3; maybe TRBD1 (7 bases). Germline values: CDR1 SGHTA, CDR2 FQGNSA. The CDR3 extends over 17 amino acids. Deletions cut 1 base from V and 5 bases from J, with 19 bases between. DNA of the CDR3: TGTGCCAGCAGCTTAGGCACGGGGGCCTCAGGGGGAGATACGCAGTATTTT. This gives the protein CASSLGTGASGGDTQYF.

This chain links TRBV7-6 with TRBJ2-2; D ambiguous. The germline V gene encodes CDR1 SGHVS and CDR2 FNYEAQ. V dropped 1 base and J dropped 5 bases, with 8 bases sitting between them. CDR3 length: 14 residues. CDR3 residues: CASSLEAETGELFF. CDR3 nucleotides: TGTGCCAGCAGCTTAGAGGCTGAAACCGGGGAGCTGTTTTTT.

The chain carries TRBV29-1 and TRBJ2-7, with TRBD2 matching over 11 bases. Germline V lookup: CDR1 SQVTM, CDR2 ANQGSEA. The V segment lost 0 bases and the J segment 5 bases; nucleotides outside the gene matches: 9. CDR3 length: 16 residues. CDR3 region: CSVEDPTSGALDEQYF. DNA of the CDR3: TGCAGCGTTGAAGATCCGACTAGCGGGGCGTTGGACGAGCAGTACTTC.

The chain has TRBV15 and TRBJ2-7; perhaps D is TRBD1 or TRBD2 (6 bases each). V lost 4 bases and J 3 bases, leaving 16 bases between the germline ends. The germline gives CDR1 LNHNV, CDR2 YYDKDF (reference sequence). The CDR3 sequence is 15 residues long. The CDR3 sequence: CATSNAFGGGYEQYF. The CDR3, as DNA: TGTGCCACCAGCAATGCCTTCGGAGGGGGCTACGAGCAGTACTTC.

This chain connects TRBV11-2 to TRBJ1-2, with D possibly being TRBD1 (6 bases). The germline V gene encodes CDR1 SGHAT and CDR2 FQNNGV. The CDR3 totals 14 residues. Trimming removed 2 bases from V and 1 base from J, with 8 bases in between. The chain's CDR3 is CASSLPGDNYGYTF. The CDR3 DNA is TGTGCCAGCAGCTTACCAGGGGATAACTATGGCTACACCTTC.

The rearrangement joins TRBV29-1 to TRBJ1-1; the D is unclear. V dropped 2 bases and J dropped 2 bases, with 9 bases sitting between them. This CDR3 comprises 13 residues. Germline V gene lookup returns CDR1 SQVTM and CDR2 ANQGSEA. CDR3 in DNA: TGCAGCGTTGAACTGGGAACAAACACTGAAGCTTTCTTT. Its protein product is CSVELGTNTEAFF.

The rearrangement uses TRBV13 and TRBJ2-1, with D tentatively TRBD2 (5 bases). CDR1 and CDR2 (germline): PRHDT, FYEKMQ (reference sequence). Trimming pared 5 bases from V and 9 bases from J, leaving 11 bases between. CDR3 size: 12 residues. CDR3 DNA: TGTGCCAGCAGCCTACTAGGGAGTGAGCAGTTCTTC. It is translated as CASSLLGSEQFF.

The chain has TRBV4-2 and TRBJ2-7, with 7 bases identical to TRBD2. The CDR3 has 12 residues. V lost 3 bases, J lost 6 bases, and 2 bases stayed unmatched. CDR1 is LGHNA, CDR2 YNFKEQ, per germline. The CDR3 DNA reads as TGTGCCAGCAGCCACCCGGGGGGCGAGCAGTACTTC. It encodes CASSHPGGEQYF.

The CDR3, as DNA: TGTGCCAGCAGTTTAGCCCACAATGAGCAGTTCTTC. This sequence encodes CASSLAHNEQFF. The rearrangement links TRBV12-3 or TRBV12-4 to TRBJ2-1; D uncertain. Trimming left V 0 bases short and J 5 bases short, with 2 bases between. The CDR3 is 12 amino acids.

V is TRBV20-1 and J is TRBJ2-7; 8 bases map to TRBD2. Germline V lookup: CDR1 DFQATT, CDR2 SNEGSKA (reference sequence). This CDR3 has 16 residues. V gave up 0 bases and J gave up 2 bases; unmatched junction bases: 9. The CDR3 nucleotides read TGCAGTGCTAGAGATCGGGAGGGTCTCAGGCCCTACGAGCAGTACTTC. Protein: CSARDREGLRPYEQYF.

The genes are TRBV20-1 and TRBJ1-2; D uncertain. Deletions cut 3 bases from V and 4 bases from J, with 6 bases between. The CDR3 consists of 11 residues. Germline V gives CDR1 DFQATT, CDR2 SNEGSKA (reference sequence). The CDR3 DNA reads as TGCAGTGCTAGGAACACCTATGGCTACACCTTC. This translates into CSARNTYGYTF.

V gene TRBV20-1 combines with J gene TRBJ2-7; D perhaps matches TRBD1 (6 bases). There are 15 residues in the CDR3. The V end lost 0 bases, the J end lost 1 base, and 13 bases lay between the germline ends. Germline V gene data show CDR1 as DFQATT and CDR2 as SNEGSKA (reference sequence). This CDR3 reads CSARDWQGTSYEQYF. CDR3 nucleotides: TGCAGTGCTAGAGATTGGCAGGGGACATCCTACGAGCAGTACTTC.

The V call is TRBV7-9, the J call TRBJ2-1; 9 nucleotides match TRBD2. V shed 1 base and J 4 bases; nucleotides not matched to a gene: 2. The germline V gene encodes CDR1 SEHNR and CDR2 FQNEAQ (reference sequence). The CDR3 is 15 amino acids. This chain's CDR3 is CASSLDSGGYNEQFF. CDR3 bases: TGTGCCAGCAGCTTAGATAGCGGGGGATACAATGAGCAGTTCTTC.

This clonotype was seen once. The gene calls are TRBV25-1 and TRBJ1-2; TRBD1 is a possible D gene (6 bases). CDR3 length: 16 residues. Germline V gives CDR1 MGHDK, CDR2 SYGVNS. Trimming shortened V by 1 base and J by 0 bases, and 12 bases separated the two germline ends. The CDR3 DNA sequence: TGTGCCAGCAGTGAATGGACAGCCGGCGCTAACTATGGCTACACCTTC. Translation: CASSEWTAGANYGYTF.

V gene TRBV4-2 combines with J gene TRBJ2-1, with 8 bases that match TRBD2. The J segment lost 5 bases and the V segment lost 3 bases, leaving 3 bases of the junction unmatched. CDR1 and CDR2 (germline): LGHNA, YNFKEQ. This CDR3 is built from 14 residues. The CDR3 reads CASSHRAGDNEQFF. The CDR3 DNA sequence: TGTGCCAGCAGCCATAGAGCGGGGGACAATGAGCAGTTCTTC.